This passage covers 27 T cell receptor beta chains from one sample sequenced in a study of siplizumab effects on memory and regulatory T cells. Sequencing was performed with immunoSEQ multiplex PCR; in TCRdb, only in-frame clones are kept and a portion is missing. The table records about 100,000 clones, about 91% of them present only once. Sequenced sample: CD4+ T cells sorted from blood. The origin of the receptors is a human donor in good health. Some clones in this sample may be carry-over from other donors' samples.

This clone was observed a handful of times. The rearrangement links TRBV6-6 to TRBJ1-5; perhaps TRBD1 as D (5 bases). This CDR3 spans 13 amino acids. Trimming cost V 11 bases and J 3 bases, with 14 bases left between them. Germline CDR1 and CDR2: MNHNY and SVGAGI (reference sequence). The CDR3 sequence: CAGNRDVNQPQHF. CDR3 DNA: TGTGCCGGGAACCGGGACGTCAATCAGCCCCAGCATTTT.

The rearrangement links TRBV28 to TRBJ1-4, with D perhaps matching TRBD1 (5 bases). V was pared by 6 bases and J by 8 bases, with 19 bases between. The CDR3 consists of 15 residues. The germline V gene has CDR1 MDHEN and CDR2 SYDVKM. In DNA form, the CDR3 reads TGTGCCAGCAGGTTTAGACGTGGGGGTCAGGAAAAACTGTTTTTT. Encoded protein: CASRFRRGGQEKLFF.

The rearrangement links TRBV29-1 to TRBJ1-3, with D maybe TRBD1 (5 bases). Germline assignment: CDR1 SQVTM and CDR2 ANQGSEA. V was cut by 1 base and J by 0 bases, with 13 bases left in between. The CDR3 contains 16 residues. CDR3 sequence: CSVEGAGRGSGNTIYF. CDR3 nucleotides: TGCAGCGTTGAAGGGGCAGGGAGGGGCTCTGGAAACACCATATATTTT.

The chain carries TRBV5-4 and TRBJ2-5, with a weak D call TRBD2 (5 bases). The CDR3 loop spans 14 amino acids. Trimming stripped 0 bases from V and 3 bases from J, with 9 bases between. Germline CDR1 and CDR2: SGHNT and YYREEE (reference sequence). The CDR3 is CASSLVSGEETQYF. CDR3 coding DNA: TGTGCCAGCAGCTTGGTATCCGGGGAAGAGACCCAGTACTTC.

V usage is TRBV5-1 and J usage is TRBJ2-5, with D possibly TRBD2 on 5 matching bases. Trimming cost V 3 bases and J 5 bases, with 14 bases left between them. Germline-derived CDR1 and CDR2 are SGHRS and YFSETQ. There are 14 residues in the CDR3. The CDR3 sequence: CASSSSLGGETQYF. In nucleotides, the CDR3 is TGCGCCAGCAGCTCCTCACTAGGTGGTGAGACCCAGTACTTC.

This rearrangement joins TRBV7-9 to TRBJ2-7; no clear D gene. Germline lookup yields CDR1 SEHNR and CDR2 FQNEAQ (reference sequence). Trimming took 3 bases from V and 1 from J, leaving 13 bases between them. CDR3 length: 15 residues. This CDR3 is CASSFGLSMSYEQYF. CDR3 coding DNA: TGTGCCAGCAGCTTTGGCCTGTCAATGTCCTACGAGCAGTACTTC. Complete variable domain (other parts from reference TRBV7-9 and TRBJ2-7): DTGVSQNPRHKITKRGQNVTFRCDPISEHNRLYWYRQTLGQGPEFLTYFQNEAQLEKSRLLSDRFSAERPKGSFSTLEIQRTEQGDSAMYLCASSFGLSMSYEQYFGPGTRLTVT.

The table lists this clone with a count of one. At one end, the junction sequence differs from germline, possibly due to a read error. The chain joins TRBV7-7 to TRBJ2-6; tentative D call: TRBD2 (5 bases). This CDR3 comprises 15 residues. CDR1 and CDR2 (germline): SSHAT, FNYEAQ (reference sequence). The CDR3 here is CASSLGGTGANVLTF. CDR3 nucleotides: TGTGCTAGCAGCTTAGGAGGAACTGGGGCCAACGTCCTGACTTTC. The variable domain in full, completed from reference TRBV7-7 and TRBJ2-6, reads GAGVSQSPRYKVTKRGQDVTLRCDPISSHATLYWYQQALGQGPEFLTYFNYEAQPDKSGLPSDRFSAERPEGSISTLTIQRTEQRDSAMYRCASSLGGTGANVLTFGAGSRLTVL.

The chain is built from TRBV4-1 and TRBJ2-5, with 13 bases matching TRBD2. The J segment lost 4 bases and the V segment lost 4 bases, leaving 18 bases of the junction unmatched. Germline CDR1 is MGHRA and CDR2 is YSYEKL. The CDR3 sequence is 20 residues long. The CDR3 DNA sequence: TGCGCCAGCAGCCGAAAGGGGACTAGCGGGGACATAAGCTTAGGAGAGACCCAGTACTTC. This translates into CASSRKGTSGDISLGETQYF.

The V gene is TRBV2, the J gene TRBJ1-5; the match to TRBD1 covers 9 bases. The CDR3 totals 14 residues. Germline-derived CDR1 and CDR2 are SNHLY and FYNNEI. V shed 5 bases, J shed 7 bases, and the junction held 6 bases outside the gene matches. In DNA, the CDR3 is TGTGCCAGCAGTACTACAGGGGGCCGGCAGCCCCAGCATTTT. Its translation is CASSTTGGRQPQHF.

As regards this clone: The identical CDR3 is also encoded by other nucleotide sequences in the sample. V is TRBV11-2 and J is TRBJ1-4; no reliable D call. The ends were cut back, 1 base at V and 7 bases at J, with 13 bases in the middle. CDR1 SGHAT and CDR2 FQNNGV come from the germline V gene. The CDR3 contains 15 residues. The CDR3 loop reads CASSLGSGEGEKLFF. In DNA form, the CDR3 reads TGTGCCAGCAGCTTAGGGAGCGGGGAGGGTGAAAAACTGTTTTTT.

The chain links TRBV5-5 to TRBJ2-2; D unclear. V lost 0 bases to trimming and J lost 6 bases, with 9 bases between them. CDR1 is SGHKS and CDR2 is YYEKEE in the germline V gene (reference sequence). The CDR3 runs 14 residues. CDR3 coding DNA: TGTGCCAGCAGCTTGGTTTCCGGACCCGGGGAGCTGTTTTTT. Translation: CASSLVSGPGELFF.

The gene calls are TRBV6-6 and TRBJ1-2; TRBD1 might be the D (5 bases). Per germline, CDR1 MNHNY and CDR2 SVGAGI (reference sequence). V was pared by 2 bases and J by 2 bases, with 6 bases between. This CDR3 is 13 amino acids long. Here the CDR3 DNA reads TGTGCCAGCAGTTACGGGGGGAACTATGGCTACACCTTC. Protein: CASSYGGNYGYTF.

This clone was counted once. The chain employs TRBV11-2 and TRBJ1-3; 7 nucleotides match TRBD1. CDR1 is SGHAT, CDR2 FQNNGV, per germline. Trimming removed 2 bases from V and 4 bases from J; junction bases left unmatched: 2. The CDR3 runs 14 residues. The DNA of the CDR3 is TGTGCCAGCAGCTTACGGGACAGCGGAAACACCATATATTTT. This gives the protein CASSLRDSGNTIYF.

The chain carries TRBV7-2 and TRBJ2-5; 11 nucleotides align to TRBD2. Germline CDR1 SGHTA, CDR2 FQGNSA. The CDR3 sequence is 15 residues long. J gave up 4 bases and V 5 bases, and 6 bases lay outside the gene matches. The CDR3 loop is CASSILAGEGETQYF. The CDR3 DNA reads as TGTGCCAGCAGCATACTAGCGGGAGAGGGAGAGACCCAGTACTTC.

This chain joins TRBV29-1 and TRBJ2-2; D uncertain. There are 12 residues in the CDR3. V lost 0 bases, J lost 2 bases, and 1 base lay in between. The germline V gene encodes CDR1 SQVTM and CDR2 ANQGSEA. The CDR3: CSVEENTGELFF. CDR3 in DNA: TGCAGCGTTGAAGAAAACACCGGGGAGCTGTTTTTT.

The V call is TRBV19, the J call TRBJ2-7; 11 bases align to TRBD2. Germline V gene data show CDR1 as LNHDA and CDR2 as SQIVND (reference sequence). V lost 1 base, J lost 6 bases, and 11 bases stayed unmatched. The CDR3 has 17 residues. The CDR3 DNA is TGTGCCAGTAGTATAGGTAGCGGGAGGGCCGGCCCCCGCGAGCAGTACTTC. Its translation is CASSIGSGRAGPREQYF.

This clone was found once. V usage is TRBV9 and J usage is TRBJ2-1; 11 positions agree with TRBD2. Germline CDR1 reads SGDLS; CDR2 reads YYNGEE. V gave up 1 base and J gave up 4 bases; unmatched junction bases: 4. CDR3 size: 16 residues. CDR3 nucleotides: TGTGCCAGCAGCGTAACGACTAGCGGGATGTACAATGAGCAGTTCTTC. Translated, it gives CASSVTTSGMYNEQFF.

In its sample, this clone was seen once. The chain combines TRBV27 with TRBJ2-7; TRBD1 aligns across 8 bases. Germline CDR1 is MNHEY and CDR2 is SMNVEV (reference sequence). The CDR3 sequence is 12 residues long. J was trimmed by 6 bases and V by 5 bases; bases with no gene match: 3. This CDR3 is CASSRTGREQYF. In DNA form, the CDR3 reads TGTGCCAGCAGTCGGACAGGGCGCGAGCAGTACTTC.

The V gene is TRBV5-8, the J gene TRBJ2-1; TRBD2 is a possible D gene (6 bases). V lost 4 bases, J lost 7 bases, and 12 bases lay in between. The germline CDR1 and CDR2 sequences are SGHTS and YDEGEE. This CDR3 comprises 13 residues. CDR3: CASSRRGGNEQFF. CDR3 coding DNA: TGTGCCAGCAGCCGGAGGGGCGGGAATGAGCAGTTCTTC.

The chain joins TRBV5-8 to TRBJ1-3; the D is unclear. The V gene's germline CDR1 is SGHTS and CDR2 YDEGEE. The CDR3 is made up of 15 amino acids. Trimming removed 1 base at V and 1 base at J, with 9 bases between. CDR3 DNA: TGTGCCAGCAGCTTGATGTGGCTATCTGGAAACACCATATATTTT. As protein: CASSLMWLSGNTIYF. The whole variable domain, filled in from reference TRBV5-8 and TRBJ1-3, reads EAGVTQSPTHLIKTRGQQATLRCSPISGHTSVYWYQQALGLGLQFLLWYDEGEERNRGNFPPRFSGRQFPNYSSELNVNALELEDSALYLCASSLMWLSGNTIYFGEGSWLTVV.

The V gene is TRBV27, the J gene TRBJ1-1; 12 nucleotides align to TRBD1. Germline V gene lookup returns CDR1 MNHEY and CDR2 SMNVEV (reference sequence). The CDR3 extends over 14 amino acids. After removal of 6 bases from V and 5 bases from J, the junction contained 4 bases not matched to a gene. CDR3 protein: CASRRDRGPTEAFF. The CDR3 DNA sequence: TGTGCCAGCAGAAGGGACAGGGGGCCAACTGAAGCTTTCTTT.

The rearrangement uses TRBV10-1 and TRBJ2-5; TRBD2 might be the D (5 bases). The closer fit of TRBJ2-7 to the DNA end suggests the J call may be wrong. CDR3 size: 14 residues. Germline-derived CDR1 and CDR2 are WNHNN and SYGVQD (reference sequence). The CDR3 loop is CASSSSAASYEQYF. CDR3 coding DNA: TGCGCCAGCAGTAGTAGCGCGGCATCCTACGAGCAGTACTTC.

CDR3 protein: CASSLTGETGELFF. The CDR3 region has the DNA TGTGCCAGCTCACTGACTGGGGAGACCGGGGAGCTGTTTTTT. This chain connects TRBV18 to TRBJ2-2; the D gene is possibly TRBD2 (5 bases). V was trimmed by 4 bases and J by 5 bases, leaving 11 bases between them. The CDR3 has 14 residues. Germline CDR1 is KGHSH and CDR2 is LQKENI.

J is TRBJ2-3 and V is TRBV5-5, with 8 positions matching TRBD1. J lost 6 bases, V lost 5 bases, and 17 bases had no gene match. Looked up from germline, CDR1 is SGHKS and CDR2 is YYEKEE (reference sequence). The CDR3 sequence is 17 residues long. CDR3 region: CASSLGVGQGFVDTQYF. Here the CDR3 DNA reads TGTGCCAGCAGTCTTGGGGTCGGACAGGGTTTTGTCGATACGCAGTATTTT.

This chain joins TRBV10-3 and TRBJ2-3; TRBD2 matches 10 bases. The V and J ends lost 10 bases and 6 bases, in that order; junction bases with no gene match: 10. Germline values: CDR1 ENHRY, CDR2 SYGVKD. The CDR3 runs to 14 residues. CDR3: CASGLAVKGDTQYF. In DNA, the CDR3 is TGTGCCAGTGGACTAGCGGTTAAAGGGGATACGCAGTATTTT.

This chain joins TRBV2 and TRBJ1-2, with D possibly matching TRBD1 (5 bases). The CDR3 is 12 residues long. Trimming shortened V by 4 bases and J by 6 bases, and 9 bases separated the two germline ends. Per germline, CDR1 SNHLY and CDR2 FYNNEI. Here the CDR3 DNA reads TGTGCCAGCAGTGTAGGAGGGGATGGCTACACCTTC. Amino acids: CASSVGGDGYTF. Complete variable domain (other parts from reference TRBV2 and TRBJ1-2): EPEVTQTPSHQVTQMGQEVILRCVPISNHLYFYWYRQILGQKVEFLVSFYNNEISEKSEIFDDQFSVERPDGSNFTLKIRSTKLEDSAMYFCASSVGGDGYTFGSGTRLTVV.

The rearrangement joins TRBV6-5 to TRBJ2-3; D is tentatively TRBD1 or TRBD2 (5 bases each). CDR1 and CDR2 (germline): MNHEY, SVGAGI. V gave up 5 bases and J gave up 8 bases, with 14 bases separating them. The CDR3 runs 13 residues. CDR3 coding DNA: TGTGCCAGCAGTGGGGGAAGTGGGGTTACGCAGTATTTT. It translates to CASSGGSGVTQYF.